These 5 T cell receptor beta chains were sequenced from one sample in a study of neurological immune-mediated disorders. TCRdb fed the 5' RACE reads into MiXCR, producing one record per CDR3 protein. Of tens of thousands of distinct CDR3 sequences in the sample, less than 15% were seen once. The specimen sequenced was PBMCs. The source of these receptors is an older woman with HTLV-1-associated myelopathy (HAM/TSP).

This clonotype was detected ten times or more. This sequence joins TRBV12-3 or TRBV12-4 and TRBJ2-1, with 12 bases that match TRBD2. Losses at the gene ends were 1 base for V and 7 bases for J; bases not matched to a gene: 8. The CDR3 totals 17 residues. Here the CDR3 DNA reads TGTGCCAGCAGTTTAGGGCTAGCGGGAGGGCCTGGGAATGAGCAGTTCTTC. This encodes CASSLGLAGGPGNEQFF.

By frequency in the sample, this clonotype is medium-sized. The gene calls are TRBV30 and TRBJ2-4; weak D call: TRBD2 (5 bases). Germline-derived CDR1 and CDR2 are GTSNPN and SVGIG (reference sequence). The CDR3 covers 12 residues. Trimming cost V 0 bases and J 5 bases, with 5 bases left between them. CDR3 DNA sequence: TGTGCCTGGAGTGTACTAGAAAACATTCAGTACTTC. Its translation: CAWSVLENIQYF.

V and J are TRBV19 and TRBJ1-4; no firm D call. The CDR3 covers 16 residues. Germline V CDR1 and CDR2: LNHDA, SQIVND (reference sequence). Between the trimmed V and J ends, which lost 5 bases and 7 bases, there was a span of 20 bases. Here the CDR3 reads CASSARRTHRCEKLFF. The CDR3 region has the DNA TGTGCCAGTAGTGCGAGGCGGACCCACAGATGTGAAAAACTGTTTTTT.

The chain has TRBV20-1 and TRBJ2-3, with TRBD1 matching over 9 bases. The junction had 5 bases not matched to a gene; V was cut back by 5 bases and J by 5 bases. CDR1 and CDR2 from the germline V gene are DFQATT and SNEGSKA (reference sequence). This CDR3 has 13 residues. For the CDR3, the DNA is TGCAGTGCTTTCGGGACAGGGCAAGATACGCAGTATTTT. It yields the protein CSAFGTGQDTQYF.

Ten or more counts support this clonotype. V is TRBV24-1 and J is TRBJ2-3, with D possibly TRBD1 on 6 matching bases. This CDR3 is built from 15 residues. In germline, CDR1 is KGHDR, CDR2 SFDVKD. Trimming left V 2 bases short and J 2 bases short, with 10 bases between. The CDR3 region is CATSDSTGYTDTQYF. In DNA, the CDR3 is TGTGCCACCAGTGATTCTACAGGGTACACAGATACGCAGTATTTT.